One sample yielded the 21 T cell receptor beta chains listed below, sequenced in a study of CD8 T cells in ankylosing spondylitis. Study-level findings and limits: Seemingly characteristic of ankylosing spondylitis blood was a TCR beta motif consisting of about 8 highly homologous variants.

From the 5' RACE reads, TCRdb called clonotypes with MiXCR, one entry per CDR3 protein. The table has about 700,000 distinct CDR3 sequences, 15% to 20% seen once. No antigen is known for these receptors. The sequenced sample was blood, either unsorted or a sorted T cell fraction (not recorded which). The receptors were gathered from a male donor with ankylosing spondylitis.

Only a few counts were recorded for this clonotype. The chain links TRBV20-1 to TRBJ1-4; D is uncertain. From germline, CDR1 is DFQATT and CDR2 SNEGSKA (reference sequence). Trimming pared 3 bases from V and 1 base from J, leaving 12 bases between. This CDR3 is 15 amino acids long. CDR3 protein: CSASGATGTNEKLFF. CDR3 nucleotides: TGCAGTGCTAGTGGAGCAACGGGAACTAATGAAAAACTGTTTTTT.

The table lists this clonotype with a few counts. The chain combines TRBV7-2 with TRBJ1-1; no reliable D call. Per the germline V gene, CDR1 is SGHTA and CDR2 is FQGNSA. Between the trimmed V and J ends, which lost 5 bases and 0 bases, there was a span of 10 bases. The CDR3 sequence is 14 residues long. Written as DNA, the CDR3 is TGTGCCAGCAGCAGCAGGCTCCTGAACACTGAAGCTTTCTTT. The encoded protein is CASSSRLLNTEAFF. The whole variable domain, remainder taken from reference TRBV7-2 and TRBJ1-1, is GAGVSQSPSNKVTEKGKDVELRCDPISGHTALYWYRQSLGQGLEFLIYFQGNSAPDKSGLPSDRFSAERTGGSVSTLTIQRTQQEDSAVYLCASSSRLLNTEAFFGQGTRLTVV.

The V and J genes are TRBV20-1 and TRBJ2-7; possible D gene TRBD1, 5 bases. V was trimmed by 6 bases and J by 4 bases, leaving 22 bases between them. The CDR3 contains 15 residues. Germline CDR1 DFQATT, CDR2 SNEGSKA (reference sequence). The CDR3 nucleotides are TGCAGTGCATTCAGTGGGGCAGGGTTATCGTACGAGCAGTACTTC. Protein: CSAFSGAGLSYEQYF.

This clonotype was detected only a few times. The V gene is TRBV29-1, the J gene TRBJ2-3, with D possibly being TRBD2 (5 bases). The CDR3 is 13 residues long. Trimming left V 2 bases short and J 2 bases short, with 8 bases between. Per germline, CDR1 SQVTM and CDR2 ANQGSEA. CDR3 in amino acids: CSVETRFTDTQYF. DNA of the CDR3: TGCAGCGTTGAAACTAGGTTCACAGATACGCAGTATTTT.

The V gene is TRBV20-1, the J gene TRBJ2-7; perhaps TRBD2 as D (6 bases). Trimming removed 6 bases from V and 3 bases from J, with 12 bases in between. The CDR3 is 12 amino acids. Germline-derived CDR1 and CDR2 are DFQATT and SNEGSKA (reference sequence). CDR3 protein: CSATTSGYEQYF. As DNA, the CDR3 is TGCAGTGCCACGACTAGTGGCTACGAGCAGTACTTC.

This clonotype occurred many times. The J gene is TRBJ2-7, the V gene TRBV4-1, with 10 bases aligning to TRBD1. The CDR3 covers 18 residues. Looked up from germline, CDR1 is MGHRA and CDR2 is YSYEKL. Unmatched junction bases numbered 17, after V lost 4 bases and J lost 5 bases. The CDR3 loop is CASSPPGDRGRSNDEQYF. The CDR3 nucleotides are TGCGCCAGCAGCCCTCCTGGGGACAGGGGCCGATCTAACGACGAGCAGTACTTC.

In its sample, this clonotype was seen many times. The chain combines TRBV11-2 with TRBJ2-3, with D hard to call. Trimming removed 1 base at V and 6 bases at J, with 8 bases between. There are 13 residues in the CDR3. Germline lookup yields CDR1 SGHAT and CDR2 FQNNGV. CDR3 loop: CASSLGSQDTQYF. CDR3 DNA: TGTGCCAGCAGCTTAGGTTCTCAGGATACGCAGTATTTT.

This clonotype was detected a few times. This chain joins TRBV20-1 and TRBJ2-5; the match to TRBD1 covers 9 bases. The germline V gene encodes CDR1 DFQATT and CDR2 SNEGSKA (reference sequence). CDR3 length equals 14 residues. The junction had 6 bases not matched to a gene; V was cut back by 2 bases and J by 5 bases. This chain's CDR3 is CSARKGQGVETQYF. The CDR3 nucleotides are TGCAGTGCTAGAAAGGGACAGGGCGTGGAGACCCAGTACTTC.

There are many counts of this clonotype. The chain is built from TRBV5-1 and TRBJ1-1; 9 nucleotides line up with TRBD1. The V and J ends lost 4 bases and 4 bases, in that order; junction bases with no gene match: 8. From germline, CDR1 is SGHRS and CDR2 YFSETQ. The CDR3 contains 15 residues. For the CDR3, the DNA is TGCGCCAGCAGCGGGGGGACAGGGAGAATCACTGAAGCTTTCTTT. This encodes CASSGGTGRITEAFF.

The chain has TRBV7-2 and TRBJ1-1; TRBD1 agrees at 8 bases. This CDR3 comprises 14 residues. Per the germline V gene, CDR1 is SGHTA and CDR2 is FQGNSA. V shed 5 bases and J 5 bases; nucleotides not matched to a gene: 7. The CDR3 here is CASSRDRGGTEAFF. Written as DNA, the CDR3 is TGTGCCAGCAGCCGAGACAGGGGCGGGACTGAAGCTTTCTTT.

This clonotype was observed a few times. This sequence joins TRBV18 and TRBJ2-7, with 12 bases identical to TRBD1. Germline V gene data show CDR1 as KGHSH and CDR2 as LQKENI. With V trimmed by 6 bases and J by 3 bases, 15 bases remained unmatched. There are 18 residues in the CDR3. This CDR3 is CASSLGQGAHHLLYEQYF. In DNA form, the CDR3 reads TGTGCCAGCTCTCTGGGACAGGGGGCGCATCATTTACTCTACGAGCAGTACTTC.

This clonotype was detected a few times. The chain has TRBV7-2 and TRBJ1-2; TRBD1 is a possible D gene (5 bases). Trimming removed 1 base from V and 7 bases from J, with 10 bases in between. CDR1 and CDR2 from the germline V gene are SGHTA and FQGNSA. The CDR3 consists of 13 residues. The CDR3 here is CASSLEVGPGYTF. CDR3 in DNA: TGTGCCAGCAGCTTAGAAGTGGGGCCTGGCTACACCTTC.

The chain links TRBV7-9 to TRBJ2-1; a possible D gene is TRBD1 (5 bases). This CDR3 contains 13 residues. V was shortened by 1 base and J by 7 bases, with 8 bases between the two germline ends. In germline, CDR1 is SEHNR, CDR2 FQNEAQ (reference sequence). Here the CDR3 DNA reads TGTGCCAGCAGCTTAGTCGCAGGGAATGAGCAGTTCTTC. As protein: CASSLVAGNEQFF. The entire variable domain, with the rest obtained from reference TRBV7-9 and TRBJ2-1, is as follows: DTGVSQNPRHKITKRGQNVTFRCDPISEHNRLYWYRQTLGQGPEFLTYFQNEAQLEKSRLLSDRFSAERPKGSFSTLEIQRTEQGDSAMYLCASSLVAGNEQFFGPGTRLTVL.

This clonotype occurred many times. The rearrangement links TRBV7-2 to TRBJ1-1, with unresolved D. Trimming left V 2 bases short and J 1 base short, with 11 bases between. Germline assignment: CDR1 SGHTA and CDR2 FQGNSA. The CDR3 consists of 15 residues. The CDR3 protein is CASSLLTGSNTEAFF. The CDR3 coding sequence is TGTGCCAGCAGCTTACTGACGGGTTCGAACACTGAAGCTTTCTTT.

This clonotype was counted only a few times. The chain joins TRBV5-5 to TRBJ1-1, with 8 bases lining up with TRBD1. The length of the CDR3 is 13 residues. V gave up 3 bases and J gave up 10 bases; unmatched junction bases: 8. Germline CDR1 reads SGHKS; CDR2 reads YYEKEE (reference sequence). The CDR3 coding sequence is TGTGCCAGCAGCTCCACAGGGGGTGATATAGCTTTCTTT. As protein: CASSSTGGDIAFF.

CDR3 residues: CASSLSSGGARWEAFF. The DNA of the CDR3 is TGTGCCAGCAGCTTAAGTTCAGGGGGCGCGAGATGGGAAGCTTTCTTT. The chain links TRBV7-9 to TRBJ1-1, with TRBD1 identical over 8 bases. This CDR3 comprises 16 residues. The germline V gene encodes CDR1 SEHNR and CDR2 FQNEAQ (reference sequence). J was trimmed by 8 bases and V by 2 bases; bases with no gene match: 13.

This clonotype came up many times. J is TRBJ2-4 and V is TRBV15; D unclear. This CDR3 region has 13 residues. V was clipped by 6 bases and J by 1 base, with 7 bases between them. In germline, CDR1 is LNHNV, CDR2 YYDKDF (reference sequence). The DNA for the CDR3 is TGTGCCACCAGTTCGGAGGCCAAAAACATTCAGTACTTC. Translating it yields CATSSEAKNIQYF.

V gene TRBV18 combines with J gene TRBJ1-1; D unresolved. V was cut by 1 base and J by 1 base, with 13 bases left in between. Looked up from germline, CDR1 is KGHSH and CDR2 is LQKENI. CDR3 size: 16 residues. The CDR3, as DNA: TGTGCCAGCTCACCACTTATCGGGTGGCAGAACACTGAAGCTTTCTTT. Protein product: CASSPLIGWQNTEAFF. Full variable domain (remainder filled in from reference TRBV18 and TRBJ1-1): NAGVMQNPRHLVRRRGQEARLRCSPMKGHSHVYWYRQLPEEGLKFMVYLQKENIIDESGMPKERFSAEFPKEGPSILRIQQVVRGDSAAYFCASSPLIGWQNTEAFFGQGTRLTVV.

This clonotype was observed a handful of times. The chain uses TRBV4-2 and TRBJ2-7; D gene ambiguous. Germline V lookup: CDR1 LGHNA, CDR2 YNFKEQ. The CDR3 extends over 20 amino acids. V lost 0 bases to trimming and J lost 1 base, with 25 bases between them. DNA for the CDR3: TGTGCCAGCAGCCAAGATAACCTGGCTACCCGTGAGGTCCCTTCCTACGAGCAGTACTTC. Residues: CASSQDNLATREVPSYEQYF.

The chain's CDR3 is CASSGAGTGYNEQFF. The CDR3 nucleotides read TGTGCCAGCAGCGGGGCCGGGACAGGGTACAATGAGCAGTTCTTC. This chain uses TRBV5-6 with TRBJ2-1; TRBD1 aligns across 9 bases. The CDR3 is made up of 15 amino acids. Germline V lookup: CDR1 SGHDT, CDR2 YYEEEE. Germline trimming cut 4 bases from V and 4 bases from J; bases unmatched to any gene: 6.

The sample holds many counts of this clonotype. This sequence joins TRBV5-1 and TRBJ2-1, with D maybe TRBD1 (6 bases). The germline V gene has CDR1 SGHRS and CDR2 YFSETQ. CDR3 length: 16 residues. V lost 4 bases and J lost 3, with 17 bases in between. The chain's CDR3 is CASSKRTERFYNEQFF. In nucleotides, the CDR3 is TGCGCCAGCAGCAAAAGGACAGAGAGGTTCTACAATGAGCAGTTCTTC. Full variable domain (outside the CDR3, taken from reference TRBV5-1 and TRBJ2-1): KAGVTQTPRYLIKTRGQQVTLSCSPISGHRSVSWYQQTPGQGLQFLFEYFSETQRNKGNFPGRFSGRQFSNSRSEMNVSTLELGDSALYLCASSKRTERFYNEQFFGPGTRLTVL.